Following are 17 T cell receptor beta chains from one sample sequenced in a study of cytomegalovirus exposure and HLA in healthy donors. The PCR made use of 60 Vbeta and 13 Jbeta primers. Assay: immunoSEQ multiplex PCR; the TCRdb copy retains only in-frame clones and omits some. The table has some 110,000 clones, around 85% seen once; the top ten hold approximately 3.6%. Sequencing was carried out using PBMCs. Source of these receptors: a man between 60 and 75 years old in good health and CMV-seronegative.

This chain links TRBV2 with TRBJ2-3; possibly TRBD1 for D (5 bases). CDR1 and CDR2 from the germline V gene are SNHLY and FYNNEI. CDR3 length: 13 residues. The ends were cut back, 10 bases at V and 2 bases at J, with 13 bases in the middle. CDR3 coding DNA: TGTGCCATACAGGTTTTCCTCACAGATACGCAGTATTTT. Translating gives CAIQVFLTDTQYF.

The rearrangement uses TRBV29-1 and TRBJ1-1; unclear D gene. V lost 4 bases, J lost 0 bases, and 6 bases lay in between. In germline, CDR1 is SQVTM, CDR2 ANQGSEA. This CDR3 is built from 12 residues. The CDR3 protein is CSVVEVNTEAFF. CDR3 nucleotides: TGCAGCGTTGTTGAGGTGAACACTGAAGCTTTCTTT.

The chain links TRBV4-1 to TRBJ2-5; D remains unclear. V lost 2 bases to trimming and J lost 5 bases, with 9 bases between them. Germline V gives CDR1 MGHRA, CDR2 YSYEKL. CDR3 length: 13 amino acids. The CDR3 DNA follows: TGCGCCAGCAGCCAAATGACGAGGGAGACCCAGTACTTC. Translation: CASSQMTRETQYF.

The chain carries TRBV29-1 and TRBJ1-2, with no clear D. This CDR3 region has 11 residues. Germline-derived CDR1 and CDR2 are SQVTM and ANQGSEA. Trimming left V 4 bases short and J 7 bases short, with 10 bases between. The CDR3 DNA sequence: TGCAGCGTTGTTCTAACTAGTGGCTACACCTTC. Protein sequence: CSVVLTSGYTF.

The chain links TRBV7-2 to TRBJ2-2, with a weak D call TRBD1 (6 bases). V was trimmed by 5 bases and J by 4 bases, leaving 17 bases between them. Germline CDR1 reads SGHTA; CDR2 reads FQGNSA. The CDR3 consists of 16 residues. The chain's CDR3 is CASSLTGTKTTGELFF. The CDR3 DNA is TGTGCCAGCAGCCTCACCGGGACAAAAACCACCGGGGAGCTGTTTTTT.

The chain recombines TRBV19 with TRBJ1-1; D perhaps matches TRBD1 (6 bases). Germline loops: CDR1 LNHDA, CDR2 SQIVND (reference sequence). Trimming pared 4 bases from V and 8 bases from J, leaving 14 bases between. CDR3 length equals 13 residues. The CDR3 nucleotides are TGTGCCAGTAGTACGAACGCCGGGACAGAAGCTTTCTTT. It specifies CASSTNAGTEAFF.

The chain employs TRBV5-1 and TRBJ1-6, with 8 bases aligning to TRBD1. With 2 bases clipped from V and 7 bases from J, the junction kept 8 bases outside the gene matches. Germline V gene data show CDR1 as SGHRS and CDR2 as YFSETQ. The CDR3 runs to 16 residues. The CDR3 protein is CASSFLMAGGNSPLHF. The CDR3 region has the DNA TGCGCCAGCAGCTTCCTTATGGCAGGGGGCAATTCACCCCTCCACTTT.

The rearrangement joins TRBV7-9 to TRBJ1-2; 9 bases map to TRBD1. Germline V CDR1 and CDR2: SEHNR, FQNEAQ (reference sequence). V lost 2 bases, J lost 6 bases, and 10 bases stayed unmatched. The CDR3 is 16 residues long. The CDR3 bases are TGTGCCAGCAGCTTAACAGGTGGGACAGGGAGCCATGGCTACACCTTC. Translated, it gives CASSLTGGTGSHGYTF.

This chain joins TRBV7-2 and TRBJ1-2; the match to TRBD1 covers 7 bases. V was pared by 2 bases and J by 4 bases, with 4 bases of the junction left unmatched. Germline V gives CDR1 SGHTA, CDR2 FQGNSA. This CDR3 region has 14 residues. CDR3 in DNA: TGTGCCAGCAGCTTAACAGGGACAGTCTATGGCTACACCTTC. Translating gives CASSLTGTVYGYTF.

The chain recombines TRBV7-9 with TRBJ2-5; no clear D gene. V lost 8 bases and J lost 4, with 11 bases in between. The germline CDR1 and CDR2 sequences are SEHNR and FQNEAQ (reference sequence). This CDR3 spans 12 amino acids. CDR3: CASLPSGETQYF. CDR3 nucleotides: TGTGCCAGCCTCCCATCGGGAGAGACCCAGTACTTC.

The chain has TRBV7-2 and TRBJ1-5; 7 bases are a match to TRBD1. CDR3 length equals 15 residues. Germline CDR1 SGHTA, CDR2 FQGNSA. J was trimmed by 4 bases and V by 4 bases; bases with no gene match: 7. The CDR3, as DNA: TGTGCCAGCAGCTACACCGGGACAGCAAATCAGCCCCAGCATTTT. This gives the protein CASSYTGTANQPQHF.

V usage is TRBV28 and J usage is TRBJ2-7, with D possibly matching TRBD1 (6 bases). V was pared by 2 bases and J by 4 bases, with 15 bases between. Germline V gene lookup returns CDR1 MDHEN and CDR2 SYDVKM. This CDR3 has 15 residues. The CDR3 DNA follows: TGTGCCAGCAGTTTAGCCGGGACATTAATTTACGAGCAGTACGTC. Translating it yields CASSLAGTLIYEQYV.

The chain couples TRBV5-6 to TRBJ2-7; D is ambiguous. The CDR3 length is 13 residues. V was pared by 2 bases and J by 3 bases, with 9 bases between. Germline V gene data show CDR1 as SGHDT and CDR2 as YYEEEE. DNA for the CDR3: TGTGCCAGCAGCTTATCTAGGTTCTACGAGCAGTACGTC. This gives the protein CASSLSRFYEQYV.

This clone appeared a few times. The identical CDR3 is also encoded by other nucleotide sequences in the sample. The V and J genes are TRBV7-2 and TRBJ2-6, with TRBD1 matching 8 bases. The CDR3 has 17 residues. The V segment lost 4 bases and the J segment 0 bases; nucleotides outside the gene matches: 5. Germline V gives CDR1 SGHTA, CDR2 FQGNSA. CDR3 sequence: CASSSPGQGSGANVLTF. In nucleotides, the CDR3 is TGTGCCAGCAGCTCACCCGGACAGGGCTCTGGGGCCAACGTCCTGACTTTC.

A word on this clone: Other DNA sequences in the sample encode the same CDR3. The rearrangement joins TRBV12-5 to TRBJ2-2, with 8 bases fitting TRBD1. The trim removed 4 bases at V and 6 bases at J, leaving 4 bases unmatched. Germline CDR1 and CDR2: LGHNT and FRNRAP. The CDR3 extends over 14 amino acids. This chain's CDR3 is CASGSGQGPGELFF. The CDR3 nucleotides read TGTGCTAGTGGTTCTGGACAGGGCCCCGGGGAGCTGTTTTTT.

The genes are TRBV5-4 and TRBJ1-4; TRBD1 aligns across 7 bases. The CDR3 is 15 amino acids. V gave up 0 bases and J gave up 7 bases; unmatched junction bases: 6. Germline V gene sequence: CDR1 SGHNT, CDR2 YYREEE (reference sequence). CDR3 coding DNA: TGTGCCAGCAGCTTGGCGGGACAGACTCGTGAAAAACTGTTTTTT. It yields the protein CASSLAGQTREKLFF. The complete variable domain, with remaining parts taken from reference TRBV5-4 and TRBJ1-4, reads ETGVTQSPTHLIKTRGQQVTLRCSSQSGHNTVSWYQQALGQGPQFIFQYYREEENGRGNFPPRFSGLQFPNYSSELNVNALELDDSALYLCASSLAGQTREKLFFGSGTQLSVL.

The chain joins TRBV7-9 to TRBJ2-7, with TRBD2 matching over 7 bases. Germline-derived CDR1 and CDR2 are SEHNR and FQNEAQ (reference sequence). The CDR3 loop spans 12 amino acids. V lost 8 bases and J lost 2; bases outside the gene matches: 3. The CDR3: CASGRGAYEQYV. CDR3 nucleotide sequence: TGTGCCAGCGGTCGGGGGGCCTACGAGCAGTACGTC.